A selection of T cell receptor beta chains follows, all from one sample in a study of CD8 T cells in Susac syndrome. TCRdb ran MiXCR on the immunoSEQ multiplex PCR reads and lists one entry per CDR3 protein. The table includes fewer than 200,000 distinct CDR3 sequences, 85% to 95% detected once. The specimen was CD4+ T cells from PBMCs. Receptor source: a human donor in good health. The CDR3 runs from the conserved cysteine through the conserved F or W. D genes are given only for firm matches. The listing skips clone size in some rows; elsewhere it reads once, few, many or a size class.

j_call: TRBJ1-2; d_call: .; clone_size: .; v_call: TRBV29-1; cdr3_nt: TGCAGCGTTGTTGAGAACTATGGCTACACCTTC; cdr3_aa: CSVVENYGYTF
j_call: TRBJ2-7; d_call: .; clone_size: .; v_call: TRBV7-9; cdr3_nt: TGTGCCAGCAGCCCCAAGGGCGGGGATTTCGGTTACGAGCAGTACTTC; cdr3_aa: CASSPKGGDFGYEQYF
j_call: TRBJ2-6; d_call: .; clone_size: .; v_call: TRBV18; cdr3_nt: TGTGCCAGCTCATCCTTCAGGGAGTCTGGGGCCAACGTCCTGACTTTC; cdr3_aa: CASSSFRESGANVLTF
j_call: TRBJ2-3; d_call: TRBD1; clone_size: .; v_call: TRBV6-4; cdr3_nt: TGTGCCAGCAAGGACAGGGTAACAGATACGCAGTATTTT; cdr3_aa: CASKDRVTDTQYF
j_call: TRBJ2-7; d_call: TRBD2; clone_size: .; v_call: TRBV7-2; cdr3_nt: TGTGCCAGCAGAGAGGGACTAGGCCGCGAGCAGTACTTC; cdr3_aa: CASREGLGREQYF
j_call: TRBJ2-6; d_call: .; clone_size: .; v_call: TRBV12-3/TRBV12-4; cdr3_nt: TGTGCCAGCAGCCCGCTGCCGGGACGGAGGACCTCTGGGGCCAACGTCCTGACTTTC; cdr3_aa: CASSPLPGRRTSGANVLTF
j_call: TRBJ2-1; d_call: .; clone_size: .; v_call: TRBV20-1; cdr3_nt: TGCAGTGCTAGAGGTGCATTTCGACCTTACAATGAGCAGTTCTTC; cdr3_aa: CSARGAFRPYNEQFF
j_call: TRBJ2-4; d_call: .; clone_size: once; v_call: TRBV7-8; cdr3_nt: TGTGCCAGCAGCTTAGAGCCAACCGAGAACATTCAGTACTTC; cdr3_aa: CASSLEPTENIQYF
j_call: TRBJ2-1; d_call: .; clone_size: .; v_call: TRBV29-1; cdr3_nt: TGCAGCGTCGTCCGGGACAAGGCCTACAATGAGCAGTTCTTC; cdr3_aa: CSVVRDKAYNEQFF
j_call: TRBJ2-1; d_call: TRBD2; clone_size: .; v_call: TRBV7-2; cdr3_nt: TGTGCCAGCCGGCGGGGGTTAGGGAATGAGCAGTTCTTC; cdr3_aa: CASRRGLGNEQFF
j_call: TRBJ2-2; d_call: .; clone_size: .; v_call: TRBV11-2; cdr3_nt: TGTGCCAGCATCAGAACTCAGGGAGACACCGGGGAGCTGTTTTTT; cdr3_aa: CASIRTQGDTGELFF
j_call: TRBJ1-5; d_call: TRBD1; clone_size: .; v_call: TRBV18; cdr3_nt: TGTGCCAGCTCACTCGGACAGGGAAATCAGCCCCAGCATTTT; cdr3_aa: CASSLGQGNQPQHF
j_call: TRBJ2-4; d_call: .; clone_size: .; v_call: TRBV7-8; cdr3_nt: TGTGCCAGCAGCTTAGCTCGGACAGACCCCGGGGCCAAAAACATTCAGTACTTC; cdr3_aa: CASSLARTDPGAKNIQYF
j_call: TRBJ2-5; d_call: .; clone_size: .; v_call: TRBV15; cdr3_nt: TGTGCCACCAGCTTCGACCGGTACCAAGAGACCCAGTACTTC; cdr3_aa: CATSFDRYQETQYF
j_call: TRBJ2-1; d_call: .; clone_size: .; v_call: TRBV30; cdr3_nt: TGTGCCTGGAGTGTAAGGGGAGGTGAGCAGTTCTTC; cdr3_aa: CAWSVRGGEQFF
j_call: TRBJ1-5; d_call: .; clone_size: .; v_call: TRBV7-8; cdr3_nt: TGTGCCAGCAGCTTAGAGGGCAGGTACCAGCCCCAGCATTTT; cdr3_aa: CASSLEGRYQPQHF
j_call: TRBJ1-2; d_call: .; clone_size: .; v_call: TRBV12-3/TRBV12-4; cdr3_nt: TGTGCCAGCAGTCGACACGACTATGGCTACACCTTC; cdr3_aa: CASSRHDYGYTF
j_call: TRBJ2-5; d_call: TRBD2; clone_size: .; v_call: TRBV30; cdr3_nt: TGTGCCTGGAGTATGGGACTACATCATCAAGAGACCCAGTACTTC; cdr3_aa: CAWSMGLHHQETQYF
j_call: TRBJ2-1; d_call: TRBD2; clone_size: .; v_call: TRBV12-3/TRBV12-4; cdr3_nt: TGTGCCAGCATCAGCCCTCGGGGACTAGCGGGACCCAATGAGCAGTTCTTC; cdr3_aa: CASISPRGLAGPNEQFF
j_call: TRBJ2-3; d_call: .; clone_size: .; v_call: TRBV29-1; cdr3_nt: TGCAGCGTTGCTGTTGCCACCTTCACAGATACGCAGTATTTT; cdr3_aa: CSVAVATFTDTQYF
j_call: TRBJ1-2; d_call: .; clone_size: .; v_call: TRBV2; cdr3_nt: TGTGCCAGCAGACGCGGGAGCGCCTACTATGGCTACACCTTC; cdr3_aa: CASRRGSAYYGYTF
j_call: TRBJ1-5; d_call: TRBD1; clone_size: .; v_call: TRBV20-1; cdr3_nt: TGCAGTGCCGTAGGGACAGGGCATCAGCCCCAGCATTTT; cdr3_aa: CSAVGTGHQPQHF
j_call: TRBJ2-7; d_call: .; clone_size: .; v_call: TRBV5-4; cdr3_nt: TGTGCCAGCAGCTCCCAGGGGTATCGCTACGAGCAGTACTTC; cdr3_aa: CASSSQGYRYEQYF
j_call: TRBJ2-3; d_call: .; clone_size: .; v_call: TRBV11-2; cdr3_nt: TGTGCCAGCAGCTTAGCCCCCGCAGATACGCAGTATTTT; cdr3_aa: CASSLAPADTQYF
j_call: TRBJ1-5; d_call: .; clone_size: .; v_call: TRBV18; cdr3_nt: TGTGCCAGCTCACCACAGGGAGTTGAGCCCCAGCATTTT; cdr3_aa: CASSPQGVEPQHF
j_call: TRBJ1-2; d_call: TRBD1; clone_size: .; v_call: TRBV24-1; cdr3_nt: TGTGCCACCAGTGCGAGGGGGCATGGCTACACCTTC; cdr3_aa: CATSARGHGYTF
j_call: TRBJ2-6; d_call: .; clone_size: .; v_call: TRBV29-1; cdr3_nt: TGCAGCGTCGAAGGGGGTTCTGGGGCCAACGTCCTGACTTTC; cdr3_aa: CSVEGGSGANVLTF
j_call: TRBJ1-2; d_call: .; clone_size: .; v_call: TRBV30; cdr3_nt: TGTGCCTGGAGTGTCGCCGCCCGGGATAGATATGGCTACACCTTC; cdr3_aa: CAWSVAARDRYGYTF